The rows below give T cell receptor beta chains drawn from one sample of a study of OX40 agonist ivuxolimab in advanced cancers. TCRdb keeps only in-frame clones here, not all; method: immunoSEQ multiplex PCR. Of tens of thousands of clones listed, about 81% are singletons. Sequenced material: CD4+ or CD8+ T cells sorted from blood, taken in a trial of the OX40 agonist ivuxolimab. Receptors originate from an adult with an advanced solid tumor such as melanoma, head and neck, liver or kidney cancer. Both conserved end residues are trimmed from each CDR3. D genes are given only for firm matches.

d_call	v_call	cdr3_aa
NA	TRBV28	ASSLTSTGTYEQY
NA	TRBV6-5	ASSLNSYEQY
TRBD2	TRBV7-9	ASSLGLAGADTQY
NA	TRBV7-2	ASSDIKGHNTEAF
TRBD1	TRBV29-1	SVALTGVRETQY
TRBD2	TRBV7-9	ASSFRRLAGEYEQF
NA	TRBV29-1	SVEQGLNTEAF
NA	TRBV5-1	ASSSPFRGNTEAF
TRBD1	TRBV7-7	ASSLGQTSTDTQY
NA	TRBV7-8	ASSLASVGGEQY
NA	TRBV11-2	ASSFTGTETQY
TRBD2	TRBV7-8	ASSAYRLAGGYEQY
TRBD2	TRBV5-8	ASSIAGAADTQY
TRBD2	TRBV5-4	ASSRISGSLVETQY
NA	TRBV27	ASSNRQFSYNEQF
TRBD1	TRBV7-9	ASSLARTGNNQPQH
TRBD1	TRBV6-5	ASSYKTGGRTEAF
NA	TRBV5-5	ASSLTGSYEQY
NA	TRBV4-3	ASSQDWLSEETQY
TRBD1	TRBV7-2	ASSLGRGPGGYT
NA	TRBV19	ASSLAPGHEQY
TRBD1	TRBV4-1	ASSQVVGGFSGYT
TRBD2	TRBV5-6	ASSRASGSGTDTQY
NA	TRBV18	ASSPSGMGTGNQPQH
TRBD1	TRBV4-1	ASSPTGASTGELF
TRBD1	TRBV29-1	SVGTGSQNQPQH
NA	TRBV9	ASSDRQAGNEQF
NA	TRBV5-1	ASSLALTGTEAF
NA	TRBV5-1	ASSLEASSGNTIY
NA	TRBV5-1	ASSLAVGHLNTEAF
NA	TRBV7-8	ASSISTNRAEQF